Following are 10 T cell receptor beta chains from one sample sequenced in a study of T cell clonality in common variable immunodeficiency. Profiling relied on immunoSEQ multiplex PCR, and the TCRdb table lists in-frame clones only, not all of them. The data show approximately 46,000 clones, with none appearing a single time. The sample comprised peripheral blood mononuclear cells. All receptors come from a person between 18 and 75 years old in good health.

There are many counts of this clone. From the germline J gene comes the end of the CDR3, since the read stops 3 residues before it. This chain links TRBV28 with TRBJ2-7; tentative D call: TRBD1 (7 bases). This CDR3 contains 15 residues. Trimming shortened V by 3 bases and J by 2 bases, and 14 bases separated the two germline ends. Germline CDR1 MDHEN, CDR2 SYDVKM. CDR3 in amino acids: CASSLPRGAPYEQYF. CDR3 DNA (partial): TGTGCCAGCAGTTTGCCCAGGGGGGCCCCCTACGAG.

This clone was recorded many times. The CDR3 end falls 3 residues outside the read, so it is completed with the germline J gene. The rearrangement links TRBV29-1 to TRBJ1-1; 8 bases match TRBD1. Germline V gives CDR1 SQVTM, CDR2 ANQGSEA. V was clipped by 3 bases and J by 4 bases; unmatched bases: 7. CDR3 length equals 14 residues. The sequenced part of the CDR3 DNA is TGCAGCGTTGAGCTCCGGGACAGGTTCACTGAA. Translating gives CSVELRDRFTE. The entire CDR3 reads CSVELRDRFTEAFF.

A few counts support this clone. Sequencing ends 3 residues short of the CDR3 end; the germline J gene provides the rest. The V and J genes are TRBV13 and TRBJ2-1, with 7 nucleotides matching TRBD2. The CDR3 length is 15 residues. The germline CDR1 and CDR2 sequences are PRHDT and FYEKMQ (reference sequence). V was pared by 6 bases and J by 4 bases, with 9 bases of the junction left unmatched. The CDR3 sequence is CASRGRGDIYNEQFF. Incomplete CDR3 DNA: TGTGCCAGCAGGGGACGGGGGGATATTTACAATGAG.

In this sample, this clone turned up many times. CDR3 sequence reads: CASSPNRGIYGYTF. Partial CDR3 DNA: TGTGCCAGCAGCCCAAACAGGGGTATCTATGGC. The chain uses TRBV5-4 and TRBJ1-2; TRBD1 aligns across 7 bases. The read falls 3 residues short of the CDR3 end, and the missing part is taken from the germline J gene. CDR3 length: 14 amino acids. CDR1 is SGHNT, CDR2 YYREEE, per germline (reference sequence). V trimming: 4 bases; J trimming: 4 bases; junction bases outside the gene matches: 7.

This clone appeared many times. The read stops 3 residues short of the end of the CDR3; the missing end is completed from the germline J gene. The V call is TRBV6-1, the J call TRBJ2-5; TRBD1 aligns across 8 bases. Germline V gene lookup returns CDR1 MNHNS and CDR2 SASEGT. J was trimmed by 2 bases and V by 2 bases; bases with no gene match: 7. The CDR3 is 16 residues long. The covered CDR3 bases are TGTGCCAGCAGTGAATTTAGCGACAGGGGACAAGAGACC. Encoded protein: CASSEFSDRGQET. The whole CDR3 region reads CASSEFSDRGQETQYF.

There are many counts of this clone. The CDR3 end is not reached by the read, which stops 3 residues before it; the germline J gene fills it in. This rearrangement joins TRBV29-1 to TRBJ2-2, with unresolved D. This CDR3 comprises 11 residues. The ends were cut back, 4 bases at V and 6 bases at J, with 6 bases in the middle. Germline CDR1 SQVTM, CDR2 ANQGSEA. CDR3 bases read: TGCAGCGTTGCGCGGTCCGGGGAG. Translation: CSVARSGE. The full CDR3 protein is CSVARSGELFF.

This clone was detected many times. The sequence runs out 3 residues before the end of the CDR3; the remainder is reconstructed from the germline J gene. The V gene is TRBV18, the J gene TRBJ2-7; 10 bases map to TRBD2. This CDR3 spans 13 amino acids. From germline, CDR1 is KGHSH and CDR2 LQKENI. Unmatched junction bases numbered 5, after V lost 6 bases and J lost 6 bases. The CDR3 bases that were read are TGTGCCAGCTCCGCGACTAGCGGGTTCGAG. This gives the protein CASSATSGFE. The full CDR3 reads CASSATSGFEQYF.

This clone was observed at least ten times. The sequenced fragment ends 3 residues before the CDR3 boundary, so the rest is inferred from the germline J gene. V gene TRBV7-2 combines with J gene TRBJ1-1; TRBD1 agrees at 8 bases. The germline CDR1 and CDR2 sequences are SGHTA and FQGNSA. V lost 1 base, J lost 0 bases, and 1 base stayed unmatched. This CDR3 has 15 residues. Partial CDR3 DNA: TGTGCCAGCAGCTTAGTGGGACAGGTGAACACTGAA. This sequence encodes CASSLVGQVNTE. The CDR3 in full is CASSLVGQVNTEAFF.

At least ten counts were recorded for this clone. The read ends 3 residues shy of where the CDR3 ends; the end is completed using the germline J gene. The chain carries TRBV10-2 and TRBJ1-4, with TRBD1 matching 11 bases. V lost 6 bases and J lost 7; bases outside the gene matches: 1. Germline loops: CDR1 WSHSY, CDR2 SAAADI. The CDR3 is made up of 13 amino acids. CDR3 residues: CASRDRGPEKLFF. The CDR3 DNA, read in part, is TGCGCCAGCAGGGACAGGGGGCCTGAAAAA.

This clone has just a few counts. The read gets to within 3 residues of the CDR3 end, and the germline J gene fills in the rest. This chain links TRBV7-6 with TRBJ1-2, with D unresolved. The germline CDR1 and CDR2 sequences are SGHVS and FNYEAQ. The CDR3 sequence is 15 residues long. Incomplete CDR3 DNA: TGTGCCAGCAGCGTTAGCGGGTCTACCTCCTACGAC. Its translation: CASSVSGSTSYD. The whole CDR3 protein is CASSVSGSTSYDYTF.